The following is a TCR beta chain sequence with its context. The source of the sample is a study of blood T cell repertoires in COVID-19. The age range of participants was about 18 to 100 years, with residence in about two dozen US areas. Measured with immunoSEQ multiplex PCR; TCRdb has only the in-frame clones, and not every one. This repertoire shows fewer than 300,000 clones, approximately 91% found once; its top ten account for about 2.1%. This CDR3 has 14 amino acids. Germline V gives CDR1 SNHLY, CDR2 FYNNEI. Germline trimming cut 6 bases from V and 3 bases from J; bases unmatched to any gene: 6.

This chain connects TRBV2 to TRBJ1-2; 8 positions match TRBD1. This TCR derives from a woman between 40 and 55 years old with acute COVID-19. Sequencing was performed on PBMCs or T cells enriched from blood (not recorded which). CDR3 sequence (DNA): TGTGCCAGCAGCCCCTCGACAGGGGACTATGGCTACACCTTC. Its translation: CASSPSTGDYGYTF. The full variable domain, completed using reference TRBV2 and TRBJ1-2, is EPEVTQTPSHQVTQMGQEVILRCVPISNHLYFYWYRQILGQKVEFLVSFYNNEISEKSEIFDDQFSVERPDGSNFTLKIRSTKLEDSAMYFCASSPSTGDYGYTFGSGTRLTVV.